Following are 13 T cell receptor beta chains from one sample sequenced in a study of cytomegalovirus exposure and HLA in healthy donors. 60 Vbeta and 13 Jbeta primers were used in PCR. Assay: immunoSEQ multiplex PCR; the TCRdb copy retains only in-frame clones and omits some. Of approximately 72,000 clones listed, around 78% were seen once; the top ten hold around 5.4%. The specimen sequenced was PBMCs. Receptors were obtained from a male donor in good health and CMV-seropositive.

V usage is TRBV5-1 and J usage is TRBJ2-1; D is undetermined. V was clipped by 5 bases and J by 0 bases, with 6 bases between them. From germline, CDR1 is SGHRS and CDR2 YFSETQ. There are 13 residues in the CDR3. CDR3 sequence: CASRKSSYNEQFF. CDR3 DNA: TGCGCCAGCAGAAAGAGCTCCTACAATGAGCAGTTCTTC.

This chain joins TRBV9 and TRBJ2-2, with 8 bases that match TRBD1. This CDR3 is built from 14 residues. V lost 4 bases to trimming and J lost 7 bases; unmatched junction nucleotides: 6. Germline V lookup: CDR1 SGDLS, CDR2 YYNGEE. In nucleotides, the CDR3 is TGTGCCAGCAGCTCGGACAGGGATGGCGGGGAGCTGTTTTTT. Protein sequence: CASSSDRDGGELFF. Together with reference TRBV9 and TRBJ2-2, the CDR3 gives the full variable domain: DSGVTQTPKHLITATGQRVTLRCSPRSGDLSVYWYQQSLDQGLQFLIQYYNGEERAKGNILERFSAQQFPDLHSELNLSSLELGDSALYFCASSSDRDGGELFFGEGSRLTVL.

This clone was detected once. CDR3 DNA: TGTGCCAGCAGCCGACCTGAGGAGGGAGAGACCCAGTACTTC. This gives the protein CASSRPEEGETQYF. The gene calls are TRBV4-2 and TRBJ2-5; maybe TRBD2 (6 bases). Germline CDR1 and CDR2: LGHNA and YNFKEQ. V lost 4 bases to trimming and J lost 4 bases, with 13 bases between them. The CDR3 has 14 residues.

This clone has only a few counts. The CDR3 is CASSELGPAGNTIYF. The CDR3 coding sequence is TGTGCCAGCAGTGAACTGGGGCCGGCTGGAAACACCATATATTTT. The chain has TRBV6-1 and TRBJ1-3; tentatively, D is TRBD1 (5 bases). The CDR3 loop spans 15 amino acids. Germline V CDR1 and CDR2: MNHNS, SASEGT. Between the trimmed V and J ends, which lost 2 bases and 2 bases, there was a span of 10 bases.

J is TRBJ1-1 and V is TRBV29-1; D ambiguous. This CDR3 has 13 amino acids. With 4 bases removed from V and 4 bases from J, the gap between germline ends came to 13 bases. CDR1 is SQVTM, CDR2 ANQGSEA, per germline. The CDR3 protein is CSVAQLFGTEAFF. The CDR3 DNA sequence: TGCAGCGTTGCTCAATTATTCGGCACTGAAGCTTTCTTT.

The chain uses TRBV7-8 and TRBJ2-7, with 7 bases fitting TRBD2. The junction had 6 bases not matched to a gene; V was cut back by 3 bases and J by 4 bases. Germline CDR1 and CDR2: SGHVS and FQNEAQ. The CDR3 extends over 14 amino acids. CDR3 sequence: CASSLGGTVYEQYF. CDR3 coding DNA: TGTGCCAGCAGCTTGGGGGGGACCGTTTACGAGCAGTACTTC.

This clone appeared a single time. V and J are TRBV7-9 and TRBJ2-7; maybe TRBD2 (5 bases). Germline values: CDR1 SEHNR, CDR2 FQNEAQ (reference sequence). V lost 6 bases and J lost 6, with 24 bases in between. This CDR3 is 16 amino acids long. CDR3 coding DNA: TGTGCCAGCAGGGGCGGCGGGTACCCAGGTGATGGCGAGCAGTACTTC. It is translated as CASRGGGYPGDGEQYF.

The chain combines TRBV29-1 with TRBJ2-1, with 10 nucleotides matching TRBD1. There are 14 residues in the CDR3. Germline V lookup: CDR1 SQVTM, CDR2 ANQGSEA. Germline trimming cut 6 bases from V and 5 bases from J; bases unmatched to any gene: 7. CDR3 DNA: TGCAGCGTCCTTGGGGACAGGGGTAACAATGAGCAGTTCTTC. This sequence encodes CSVLGDRGNNEQFF.

This clone was counted a few times. The gene calls are TRBV7-2 and TRBJ2-7; D unclear. The CDR3 covers 12 residues. V was shortened by 5 bases and J by 3 bases, with 8 bases between the two germline ends. Germline V gene lookup returns CDR1 SGHTA and CDR2 FQGNSA. The CDR3 reads CASSLTFYEQYF. DNA of the CDR3: TGTGCCAGCAGCCTTACTTTCTACGAGCAGTACTTC. Variable domain in full (rest from reference TRBV7-2 and TRBJ2-7): GAGVSQSPSNKVTEKGKDVELRCDPISGHTALYWYRQSLGQGLEFLIYFQGNSAPDKSGLPSDRFSAERTGGSVSTLTIQRTQQEDSAVYLCASSLTFYEQYFGPGTRLTVT.

This chain links TRBV19 with TRBJ2-1, with D hard to call. Trimming pared 3 bases from V and 12 bases from J, leaving 9 bases between. Germline assignment: CDR1 LNHDA and CDR2 SQIVND (reference sequence). This CDR3 has 11 amino acids. The CDR3 protein is CASSIPERQFF. CDR3 DNA: TGTGCCAGTAGTATCCCTGAGCGGCAGTTCTTC. Full variable domain (remainder filled in from reference TRBV19 and TRBJ2-1): DGGITQSPKYLFRKEGQNVTLSCEQNLNHDAMYWYRQDPGQGLRLIYYSQIVNDFQKGDIAEGYSVSREKKESFPLTVTSAQKNPTAFYLCASSIPERQFFGPGTRLTVL.

The chain combines TRBV5-1 with TRBJ1-1; the D gene is possibly TRBD1 (6 bases). The CDR3 spans 14 residues. The germline V gene encodes CDR1 SGHRS and CDR2 YFSETQ. V was trimmed by 3 bases and J by 1 base, leaving 10 bases between them. CDR3 sequence (DNA): TGCGCCAGCAGCTCCGGGACACAGAACACTGAAGCTTTCTTT. Translated, it gives CASSSGTQNTEAFF.

The chain joins TRBV15 to TRBJ2-1; 7 bases map to TRBD1. This CDR3 spans 15 amino acids. Per germline, CDR1 LNHNV and CDR2 YYDKDF (reference sequence). The V segment lost 3 bases and the J segment 3 bases; nucleotides outside the gene matches: 5. CDR3 in amino acids: CATSSRQGYYNEQFF. The DNA of the CDR3 is TGTGCCACCAGCAGTAGACAGGGATACTACAATGAGCAGTTCTTC.

The table lists this clone with a few counts. The V and J genes are TRBV4-1 and TRBJ1-1; the D gene is possibly TRBD1 (6 bases). There are 13 residues in the CDR3. V was cut by 4 bases and J by 5 bases, with 11 bases left in between. Germline V gene sequence: CDR1 MGHRA, CDR2 YSYEKL. The CDR3 protein is CASSPQGATEAFF. For the CDR3, the DNA is TGCGCCAGCAGCCCACAGGGAGCGACTGAAGCTTTCTTT.